This paragraph covers one T cell receptor beta chain sequence. Its antigen remains unidentified. In germline, CDR1 is SNHLY, CDR2 FYNNEI. With 5 bases clipped from V and 5 bases from J, the junction kept 5 bases outside the gene matches. The CDR3 runs 15 residues. Vbeta (60) and Jbeta (13) primers were used in the PCR. Sequenced by immunoSEQ multiplex PCR; TCRdb stores in-frame clones only, minus some. In the table there are about 61,000 clones, more than 70% of which are singletons. The sample originates from a study of cytomegalovirus exposure and HLA in healthy donors. Broader study findings: A prior analysis recorded that most TCR beta V segments were productive about 87% or about 30% of the time.

This clonotype was sampled from a man aged 25-45 years in good health and CMV-seropositive. J is TRBJ2-1 and V is TRBV2; 11 bases map to TRBD2. The sequencing sample was made of PBMCs. CDR3 loop: CASSYSGRVNNEQFF. The CDR3 nucleotides are TGTGCCAGCAGTTATAGCGGGAGGGTGAACAATGAGCAGTTCTTC.